What follows are 20 T cell receptor beta chains derived from one specimen sequenced in a study of T-cell reconstitution after alpha-beta-depleted transplantation in children. Preparation of the TCRbeta library involved a method that used unique molecular identifiers. TCRdb re-analysed the PCR reads in MiXCR, keeping a single row per CDR3 protein. The repertoire has about 500,000 distinct CDR3 sequences, 30% to 35% of them found once; the top ten carry around 2.5%. Sample: PBMCs from the stem cell graft donor, taken from the stem cell graft. All receptors come from a human donor who donated a stem cell graft to a child with aplastic anemia.

This clonotype was counted only a few times. The CDR3 spells CASSSRGATNEKLFF. CDR3 sequence (DNA): TGTGCCAGCAGTTCAAGGGGTGCAACTAATGAAAAACTGTTTTTT. The chain carries TRBV12-3 or TRBV12-4 and TRBJ1-4; weak D call: TRBD1 (5 bases). Trimming cost V 4 bases and J 0 bases, with 9 bases left between them. This CDR3 comprises 15 residues.

The chain employs TRBV29-1 and TRBJ1-2, with D perhaps TRBD1 (6 bases). With 7 bases removed from V and 3 bases from J, the gap between germline ends came to 12 bases. The CDR3 runs to 12 residues. The germline gives CDR1 SQVTM, CDR2 ANQGSEA. CDR3 residues: CSDSTGHYGYTF. The CDR3 DNA follows: TGCAGCGATTCTACAGGGCACTATGGCTACACCTTC. The whole variable domain, filled in from reference TRBV29-1 and TRBJ1-2, reads SAVISQKPSRDICQRGTSLTIQCQVDSQVTMMFWYRQQPGQSLTLIATANQGSEATYESGFVIDKFPISRPNLTFSTLTVSNMSPEDSSIYLCSDSTGHYGYTFGSGTRLTVV.

This clonotype was observed a few times. The chain employs TRBV2 and TRBJ1-5; D is unclear. In germline, CDR1 is SNHLY, CDR2 FYNNEI. This CDR3 has 13 residues. V lost 3 bases, J lost 2 bases, and 5 bases lay in between. CDR3 amino acids: CASSDGRNQPQHF. The DNA of the CDR3 is TGTGCCAGCAGTGATGGGCGCAATCAGCCCCAGCATTTT.

The V and J genes are TRBV5-1 and TRBJ1-1; 7 nucleotides line up with TRBD1. This CDR3 has 16 amino acids. CDR1 and CDR2 from the germline V gene are SGHRS and YFSETQ. Trimming cost V 4 bases and J 5 bases; bases outside gene matches: 14. Here the CDR3 reads CASSTGTVSILTEAFF. CDR3 DNA sequence: TGCGCCAGCAGCACCGGGACAGTGTCAATTTTGACTGAAGCTTTCTTT.

This rearrangement joins TRBV9 to TRBJ2-3, with 7 bases fitting TRBD2. Germline trimming cut 4 bases from V and 2 bases from J; bases unmatched to any gene: 10. This CDR3 is built from 16 residues. CDR1 is SGDLS, CDR2 YYNGEE, per germline. CDR3 coding DNA: TGTGCCAGCAGCTCAAGGGGCGGGGGACCCACAGATACGCAGTATTTT. Residues: CASSSRGGGPTDTQYF.

The chain combines TRBV20-1 with TRBJ2-1; D is perhaps TRBD1 or TRBD2 (6 bases each). The length of the CDR3 is 17 residues. CDR1 and CDR2 (germline): DFQATT, SNEGSKA (reference sequence). The V end was cut by 5 bases, the J end by 6 bases, with 26 bases between. CDR3 region: CSAQSVGGTPLFNEQFF. In DNA form, the CDR3 reads TGCAGTGCTCAGAGCGTAGGGGGGACCCCACTTTTCAATGAGCAGTTCTTC.

There are a few counts of this clonotype. The rearrangement links TRBV12-3 or TRBV12-4 to TRBJ1-3; unclear D gene. Deletions cut 6 bases from V and 4 bases from J, with 10 bases between. The CDR3 is 13 residues long. The CDR3 DNA reads TGTGCCAGCAGGGCTGTGGGCGGAAACACCATATATTTT. This sequence encodes CASRAVGGNTIYF.

V is TRBV5-1 and J is TRBJ2-3, with D unresolved. The CDR3 contains 12 residues. Trimming cost V 1 base and J 8 bases, with 8 bases left between them. CDR1 and CDR2 (germline): SGHRS, YFSETQ. CDR3 nucleotide sequence: TGCGCCAGCAGCTTGCCAGATACTACGCAGTATTTT. Encoded protein: CASSLPDTTQYF.

The chain employs TRBV23-1 and TRBJ1-5, with TRBD1 matching 12 bases. TRBV23-1 is marked as an open reading frame, function uncertain. The ends lost 4 bases at V and 6 bases at J; junction bases unmatched: 16. The CDR3 loop spans 19 amino acids. The CDR3 protein is CASSLVRGRDRGRSQPQHF. CDR3 coding DNA: TGCGCCAGCAGTCTGGTCCGGGGCCGGGACAGGGGGCGTAGTCAGCCCCAGCATTTT.

The rearrangement uses TRBV7-9 and TRBJ2-5; the D gene is possibly TRBD2 (6 bases). The V end was cut by 1 base, the J end by 4 bases, with 13 bases between. CDR1 and CDR2 (germline): SEHNR, FQNEAQ (reference sequence). The CDR3 spans 15 residues. The CDR3 nucleotides are TGTGCCAGCAGCTTAGGGACTACCTCGGGAGAGACCCAGTACTTC. Protein sequence: CASSLGTTSGETQYF.

The V call is TRBV28, the J call TRBJ1-5, with D perhaps TRBD1 (5 bases). V was cut by 8 bases and J by 7 bases, with 21 bases left in between. The CDR3 consists of 15 residues. The germline gives CDR1 MDHEN, CDR2 SYDVKM. The CDR3 DNA follows: TGTGCCAGCCGGCCGTCTGGGCAGGGCGGACAGCCCCAGCATTTT. Its protein is CASRPSGQGGQPQHF.

This clonotype has only a few counts. This chain connects TRBV6-2 or TRBV6-3 to TRBJ2-5, with D possibly TRBD1 on 7 matching bases. Germline CDR1 and CDR2: MNHEY and SVGEGT. Trimming pared 7 bases from V and 5 bases from J, leaving 17 bases between. This CDR3 is 14 amino acids long. The CDR3 DNA is TGTGCCAGCACCCGGGACAGCGGAGGGGAGACCCAGTACTTC. This encodes CASTRDSGGETQYF.

This clonotype was seen just once. The V and J genes are TRBV18 and TRBJ2-3, with 8 positions matching TRBD2. V shed 4 bases, J shed 4 bases, and the junction held 4 bases outside the gene matches. Germline assignment: CDR1 KGHSH and CDR2 LQKENI. This CDR3 has 14 residues. The CDR3 nucleotides read TGTGCCAGCTCACTACTAGCGGAAGCAGATACGCAGTATTTT. This codes for CASSLLAEADTQYF.

The rearrangement uses TRBV28 and TRBJ2-6, with 8 bases fitting TRBD1. Germline lookup yields CDR1 MDHEN and CDR2 SYDVKM. This CDR3 region has 16 residues. V was pared by 6 bases and J by 0 bases, with 4 bases of the junction left unmatched. The CDR3 DNA follows: TGTGCCAGCAGCGGACAGGGCATCTCTGGGGCCAACGTCCTGACTTTC. Residues: CASSGQGISGANVLTF.

This clonotype occurred a few times. The chain has TRBV12-3 or TRBV12-4 and TRBJ2-3, with 7 bases fitting TRBD1. The CDR3 is 15 amino acids. With 6 bases clipped from V and 2 bases from J, the junction kept 8 bases outside the gene matches. The CDR3 bases are TGTGCCAGCAGGTCACAGGGGCATCCCACAGATACGCAGTATTTT. It is translated as CASRSQGHPTDTQYF.

The chain uses TRBV7-9 and TRBJ2-1, with no clear D. The CDR3 length is 14 residues. V was cut by 5 bases and J by 4 bases, with 12 bases left in between. In germline, CDR1 is SEHNR, CDR2 FQNEAQ (reference sequence). The CDR3 region is CASSLEKPYNEQFF. The CDR3 DNA follows: TGTGCCAGCAGCCTAGAAAAACCTTACAATGAGCAGTTCTTC.

The V and J genes are TRBV6-5 and TRBJ1-1; D is uncertain. The CDR3 is made up of 12 amino acids. CDR1 and CDR2 from the germline V gene are MNHEY and SVGAGI. The V gene lost 4 bases and the J gene lost 10 bases, with 13 bases spanning the gap. In nucleotides, the CDR3 is TGTGCCAGCAGTTTTCGGGGAGCGGGAGCTTTCTTT. It yields the protein CASSFRGAGAFF.

This chain connects TRBV30 to TRBJ1-1, with 8 bases lining up with TRBD1. The CDR3 is made up of 14 amino acids. Germline V gene sequence: CDR1 GTSNPN, CDR2 SVGIG (reference sequence). V lost 1 base, J lost 3 bases, and 4 bases stayed unmatched. CDR3 DNA: TGTGCCTGGAGTGCGCCGACAGGGGACACTGAAGCTTTCTTT. Its translation: CAWSAPTGDTEAFF.

This clonotype was counted at least ten times. The rearrangement uses TRBV7-2 and TRBJ1-1, with 7 positions matching TRBD1. Unmatched junction bases numbered 2, after V lost 6 bases and J lost 1 base. CDR1 is SGHTA and CDR2 is FQGNSA in the germline V gene. The CDR3 has 13 residues. For the CDR3, the DNA is TGTGCCAGCAGTTCAGGGGGGAACACTGAAGCTTTCTTT. Its translation: CASSSGGNTEAFF.

This clonotype was counted only a few times. The V and J genes are TRBV4-3 and TRBJ1-2; a possible D gene is TRBD1 (5 bases). The CDR3 length is 15 residues. V lost 0 bases, J lost 8 bases, and 16 bases lay in between. CDR1 and CDR2 (germline): LGHNA, YSLEER. The chain's CDR3 is CASSQDIARAGGYTF. CDR3 nucleotides: TGCGCCAGCAGCCAAGATATTGCCAGGGCAGGAGGCTACACCTTC.